The T cell receptor (beta chain) described here comes from a study of T cell responses to AZD1222 COVID-19 vaccine. Overall study findings and caveats: After two AZD1222 doses, spike-specific TCR breadth and depth rose versus day 0.

Concerning this clone: As yet, its antigen is unknown.

The method was immunoSEQ multiplex PCR; TCRdb's version includes in-frame clones alone and lacks a portion of them. The sample records under 110,000 clones, 87% being singletons. The sample consisted of peripheral blood, taken on day 0 of AZD1222 vaccination. The clonotype originates from an adult in good health.

The CDR3 DNA reads as TGTGCCATCAGTGGCTCGACAGGGGGCAGAGACGAGCAGTACTTC. It yields the protein CAISGSTGGRDEQYF. The chain joins TRBV10-3 to TRBJ2-7, with 10 bases fitting TRBD1. The CDR3 extends over 15 amino acids. Germline loops: CDR1 ENHRY, CDR2 SYGVKD. V trimming: 4 bases; J trimming: 5 bases; junction bases outside the gene matches: 8.